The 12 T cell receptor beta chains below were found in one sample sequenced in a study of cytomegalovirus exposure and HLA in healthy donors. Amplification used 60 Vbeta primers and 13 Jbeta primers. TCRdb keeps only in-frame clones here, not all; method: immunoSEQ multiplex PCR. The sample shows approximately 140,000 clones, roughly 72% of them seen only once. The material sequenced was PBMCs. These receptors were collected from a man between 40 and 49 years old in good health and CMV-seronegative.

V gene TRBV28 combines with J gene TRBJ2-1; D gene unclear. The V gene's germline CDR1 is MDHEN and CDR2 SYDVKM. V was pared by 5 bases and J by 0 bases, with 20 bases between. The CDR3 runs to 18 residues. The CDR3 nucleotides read TGTGCCAGCAGTCCAAAGAACCGACCCTGGAGCTCCTACAATGAGCAGTTCTTC. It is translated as CASSPKNRPWSSYNEQFF.

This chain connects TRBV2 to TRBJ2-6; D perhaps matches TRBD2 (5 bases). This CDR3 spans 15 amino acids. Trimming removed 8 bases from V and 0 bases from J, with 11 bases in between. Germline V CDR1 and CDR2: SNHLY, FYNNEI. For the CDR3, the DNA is TGTGCCAGCGAGGGCGGCAGCTCTGGGGCCAACGTCCTGACTTTC. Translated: CASEGGSSGANVLTF.

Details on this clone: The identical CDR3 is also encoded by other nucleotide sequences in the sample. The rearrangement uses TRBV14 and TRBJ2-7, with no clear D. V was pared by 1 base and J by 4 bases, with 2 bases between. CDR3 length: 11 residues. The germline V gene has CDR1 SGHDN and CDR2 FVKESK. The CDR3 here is CASSQAYEQYF. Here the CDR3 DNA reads TGTGCCAGCAGCCAAGCTTACGAGCAGTACTTC.

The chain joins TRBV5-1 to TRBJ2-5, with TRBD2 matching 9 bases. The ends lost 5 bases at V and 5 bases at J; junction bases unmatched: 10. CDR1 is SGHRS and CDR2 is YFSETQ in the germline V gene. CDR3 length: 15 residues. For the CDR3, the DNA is TGCGCCAGCAGGTTAGAACTAGCGGGTGAGGAGACCCAGTACTTC. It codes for CASRLELAGEETQYF.

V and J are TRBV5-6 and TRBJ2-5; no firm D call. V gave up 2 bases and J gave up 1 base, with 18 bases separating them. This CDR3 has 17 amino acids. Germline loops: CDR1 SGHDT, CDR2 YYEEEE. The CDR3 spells CASSFQASKPSQETQYF. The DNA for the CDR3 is TGTGCCAGCAGCTTTCAAGCGTCTAAGCCAAGCCAAGAGACCCAGTACTTC.

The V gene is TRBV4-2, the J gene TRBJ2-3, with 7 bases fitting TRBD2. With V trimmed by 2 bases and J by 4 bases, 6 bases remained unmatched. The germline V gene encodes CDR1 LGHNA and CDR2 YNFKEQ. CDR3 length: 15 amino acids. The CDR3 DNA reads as TGTGCCAGCAGCCAACTTGGACTAGACCCAGATACGCAGTATTTT. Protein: CASSQLGLDPDTQYF.

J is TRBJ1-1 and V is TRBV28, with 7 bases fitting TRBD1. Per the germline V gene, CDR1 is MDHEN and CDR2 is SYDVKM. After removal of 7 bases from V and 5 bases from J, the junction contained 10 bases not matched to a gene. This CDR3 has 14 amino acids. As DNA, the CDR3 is TGTGCCAGCACTTCCGGGACAGACCTTACTGAAGCTTTCTTT. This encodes CASTSGTDLTEAFF.

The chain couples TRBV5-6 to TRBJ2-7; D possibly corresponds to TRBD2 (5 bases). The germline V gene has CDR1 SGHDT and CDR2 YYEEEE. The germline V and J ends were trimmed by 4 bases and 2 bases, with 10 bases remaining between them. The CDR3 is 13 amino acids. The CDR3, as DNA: TGTGCCAGCAGCGCCGGGGTCCCCTACGAGCAGTACTTC. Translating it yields CASSAGVPYEQYF. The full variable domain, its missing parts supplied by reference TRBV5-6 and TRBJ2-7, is DAGVTQSPTHLIKTRGQQVTLRCSPKSGHDTVSWYQQALGQGPQFIFQYYEEEERQRGNFPDRFSGHQFPNYSSELNVNALLLGDSALYLCASSAGVPYEQYFGPGTRLTVT.

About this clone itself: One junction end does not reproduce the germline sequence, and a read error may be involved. The CDR3 DNA reads TGTGCCAGCAGCCAGGTGTGGGAGGTCGGAAACAGTCAGTACTTC. It is translated as CASSQVWEVGNSQYF. The rearrangement joins TRBV11-2 to TRBJ2-4; TRBD2 might be the D (6 bases). CDR1 SGHAT and CDR2 FQNNGV come from the germline V gene. The length of the CDR3 is 15 residues.

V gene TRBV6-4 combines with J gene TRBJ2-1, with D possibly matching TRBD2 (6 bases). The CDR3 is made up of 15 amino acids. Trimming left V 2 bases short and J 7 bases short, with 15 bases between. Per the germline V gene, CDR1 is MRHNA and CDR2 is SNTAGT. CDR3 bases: TGTGCCAGCAGTGACGGGGGAGGACGGGTTAATGAGCAGTTCTTC. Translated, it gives CASSDGGGRVNEQFF.

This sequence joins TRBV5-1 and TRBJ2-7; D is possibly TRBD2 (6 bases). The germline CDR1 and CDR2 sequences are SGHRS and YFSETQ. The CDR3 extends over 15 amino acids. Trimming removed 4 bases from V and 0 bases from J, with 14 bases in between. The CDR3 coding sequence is TGCGCCAGCAGCCCGGGTCGGCGGGGCTCCTACGAGCAGTACTTC. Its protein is CASSPGRRGSYEQYF. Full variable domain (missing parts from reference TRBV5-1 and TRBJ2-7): KAGVTQTPRYLIKTRGQQVTLSCSPISGHRSVSWYQQTPGQGLQFLFEYFSETQRNKGNFPGRFSGRQFSNSRSEMNVSTLELGDSALYLCASSPGRRGSYEQYFGPGTRLTVT.

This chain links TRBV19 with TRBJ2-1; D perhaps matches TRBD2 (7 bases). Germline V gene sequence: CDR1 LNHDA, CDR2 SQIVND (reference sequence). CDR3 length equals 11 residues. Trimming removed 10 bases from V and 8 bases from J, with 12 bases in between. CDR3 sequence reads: CATRGGDEQFF. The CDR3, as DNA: TGTGCCACCAGGGGAGGGGATGAGCAGTTCTTC.